This T cell receptor beta chain was sequenced during a study of blood T cell repertoires in COVID-19 (dated by TCRdb to about 2020). Background on the whole study: The collaborator samples originated in the United States, Italy and Spain and spanned the acute and convalescent phases of COVID-19. Deeply sampled blood TCRbeta repertoires from subjects exposed to, actively infected with, or recovered from COVID-19 were included in the dataset. The samples were drawn from two sources: the first 160 participants of the ongoing ImmuneRACE study, and 1,000 to 1,500 subjects contributed by 6 global collaborators. Where HLA class I and class II types were available, the types were taken from metadata supplied by the sample provider, not from assay-based typing. The repertoires were made available in a free public database intended to serve as a resource for research on the immune response to SARS-CoV-2. The prospective study material was composed of cDNA or gDNA derived from T cells, B-cell-depleted T cells, or PBMCs. Sample metadata almost always included a de-identified subject ID, COVID-19 status, age in years and sex. Here is what the overall study found, with its caveats: The amount of clinical and demographic metadata varied by source and participant and was provided uncurated.

As to this clone: This clone's antigen is unknown. No base quality values were provided; no much bigger clone lies one nucleotide off.

Measured from the cysteine to the phenylalanine, the CDR3 is 11 residues long. Only CDR3 DNA is held: 33 bases, read in frame from base 1. Based on the germline V gene, the CDR1 and CDR2 sequences are SGHVS and FQNEAQ. Trimming accounts for 8 bases at V and 5 bases at J, while the number of junction bases matched to no gene is 2. TCRbeta CDR3 regions were amplified from genomic DNA using the immunoSEQ Assay, a bias-controlled multiplex PCR. Turning to the authors' computational methods: The number of nucleated cells in each sample was estimated from the amplification of reference gene primers within the assay. Sequence reads were collapsed and filtered to measure the absolute abundance of every unique TCRbeta CDR3 rearrangement. For each sample, productive Simpson clonality was calculated by taking the square root of Simpson's diversity index across productive rearrangements. In its TCRdb copy, this immuneACCESS table keeps in-frame sequences only and misses some clones. Where compared with another copy, unresolved V genes explain less than half of these, and the others have no known cause. The V and J calls and clone size come from that table; D and trimming were worked out from the DNA. In this sample the table shows tens of thousands of clones, less than 95% of which occur a single time. Of the sample, under 0.6% is held by the ten largest clones.

One collaborating source in Seattle enrolled patients while the patients were actively infected and followed the patients over time throughout the course of disease. Each collaborating institution followed its own protocols to collect whole blood in K2EDTA tubes. Collaborator samples were shipped for TCRbeta analysis as frozen whole blood, isolated PBMCs, or DNA extracted from either sample type. The sequence was collected from a man aged 50 to 59 with COVID-19, enrolled during active disease. Sequenced material: peripheral blood. The sequence is built from TRBV7-8 and TRBJ2-5; TRBD2 matches 7 bases in the middle. This receptor carries the CDR3 CASGGVETQYF. The sequenced DNA: TGTGCCAGCGGGGGGGTGGAGACCCAGTACTTC. Here the CDR3 is joined to the reference TRBV7-8 and TRBJ2-5 genes, and the full variable domain is: GAGVSQSPRYKVAKRGQDVALRCDPISGHVSLFWYQQALGQGPEFLTYFQNEAQLDKSGLPSDRFFAERPEGSVSTLKIQRTQQEDSAVYLCASGGVETQYFGPGTRLLVL.